A selection of T cell receptor beta chains follows, all from one sample in a study of OX40 agonist ivuxolimab in advanced cancers. Profiling relied on immunoSEQ multiplex PCR, and the TCRdb table lists in-frame clones only, not all of them. Seen here are about 76,000 clones, around 90% observed once, and the top ten hold around 13%. The sequences come from CD4+ or CD8+ T cells sorted from blood, collected in a trial of the OX40 agonist ivuxolimab. The receptors were gathered from an adult with an advanced solid tumor such as melanoma, head and neck, liver or kidney cancer. Each CDR3 is given with its conserved first and last residue. The order of the fields is clone size, J gene, D gene, V gene, CDR3 DNA, CDR3 protein. A D gene is named only where the DNA matches it firmly. Where a row states a size, it is once, few, many or the class of an expanded clone; other rows omit it.

>.|TRBJ1-3|.|TRBV7-2
TGTGCCAGCAGCTTAGCTGGGCTCGGAAACACCATATATTTT
CASSLAGLGNTIYF
>few|TRBJ2-7|.|TRBV7-2
TGTGCCAGCGAGCCAAGGAGCTCCTACGAGCAGTACTTC
CASEPRSSYEQYF
>.|TRBJ2-5|TRBD2|TRBV7-8
TGTGCCAGCAGCTTTTATCCGGGACTAGCGGGGGAGACCCAGTACTTC
CASSFYPGLAGETQYF
>.|TRBJ1-5|.|TRBV10-3
TGTGCCACCTCATCGAGCAGCACCTATCAGCCCCAGCATTTT
CATSSSSTYQPQHF
>.|TRBJ1-4|TRBD1|TRBV9
TGTGCCAGCAGCGTAGGACAGGGACCTGAAAAACTGTTTTTT
CASSVGQGPEKLFF
>.|TRBJ2-1|.|TRBV9
TGTGCCAGCAGCGTAGACCCGGACTACAATGAGCAGTTCTTC
CASSVDPDYNEQFF
>.|TRBJ2-2|TRBD1|TRBV4-1
TGCGCCAGCAGCCAGATGACAGGGGGCACCGGGGAGCTGTTTTTT
CASSQMTGGTGELFF
>.|TRBJ2-7|.|TRBV9
TGTGCCAGCAGCGCGGGGGATGGGAGCGAGCAGTACTTC
CASSAGDGSEQYF
>few|TRBJ2-1|TRBD1|TRBV6-1
TGTGCCAGCAGTTTGTTGACAGGGGGGGATGAGCAGTTCTTC
CASSLLTGGDEQFF
>.|TRBJ2-7|TRBD2|TRBV2
TGTGCCAGCACGAGGGAGGGCTACGAGCAGTACTTC
CASTREGYEQYF
>.|TRBJ2-7|.|TRBV9
TGTGCCAGCAGCGTATCAGGGAATACCTACGAGCAGTACTTC
CASSVSGNTYEQYF
>.|TRBJ2-3|.|TRBV6-1
TGTGCCAGTGGTGGGGGGCAGGGGGAATTTGATACGCAGTATTTT
CASGGGQGEFDTQYF
>.|TRBJ2-3|TRBD2|TRBV28
TGTGCCAGCAGTTTCCGGACTAGCGGGAGTTGGGGTACGCAGTATTTT
CASSFRTSGSWGTQYF
>few|TRBJ1-5|.|TRBV28
TGTGCCAGCAGTTTAGGAAGGCGATCACTCCATCAGCCCCAGCATTTT
CASSLGRRSLHQPQHF
>.|TRBJ2-7|TRBD1|TRBV11-2
TGTGCCAGCAGCTTATCGGGACAGCACTACGAGCAGTACTTC
CASSLSGQHYEQYF
>.|TRBJ2-3|.|TRBV10-2
TGCGCCAGCAACAAGGGGAGGGGGAGACACACAGATACGCAGTATTTT
CASNKGRGRHTDTQYF
>.|TRBJ1-2|.|TRBV11-2
TGTGCCAGCAGCCCATGGGGGGTTACTTCTAACTATGGCTACACCTTC
CASSPWGVTSNYGYTF
>.|TRBJ2-6|TRBD1|TRBV7-3
TGTGCCAGCAGCCCACGGGGGACAGGGCATTCTGGGGCCAACGTCCTGACTTTC
CASSPRGTGHSGANVLTF
>.|TRBJ1-1|.|TRBV10-3
TGTGCCATCAGTGAGGGGGGGTTGGCTGAAGCTTTCTTT
CAISEGGLAEAFF
>few|TRBJ2-7|.|TRBV19
TGTGCCAGTCGGACCAGGGTAGGGTCCTACGAGCAGTACTTC
CASRTRVGSYEQYF
>.|TRBJ1-4|TRBD1|TRBV10-2
TGCGCCAGCACCGGGACAGGGGGTGAAAAACTGTTTTTT
CASTGTGGEKLFF
>.|TRBJ2-7|TRBD2|TRBV4-1
TGCGCCAGCAGCCAAACGCCCGGGGGGGAGCAGTACTTC
CASSQTPGGEQYF
>.|TRBJ2-1|.|TRBV28
TGTGCCAGTGAGGGGATCTTCAATGAGCAGTTCTTC
CASEGIFNEQFF
>.|TRBJ2-7|TRBD1|TRBV7-9
TGTGCCAGCAGTACCGGGTCGGGACAGGGGGCTTACGAGCAGTACTTC
CASSTGSGQGAYEQYF
>.|TRBJ1-1|TRBD1|TRBV5-1
TGCGCCAGCAGCGACAACAGGGGAAGTTTTGAAGCTTTCTTT
CASSDNRGSFEAFF
>once|TRBJ1-1|.|TRBV30
TGTGCCTGGAGTGTTAGCTTCGTGAACACTGAAGCTTTCTTT
CAWSVSFVNTEAFF
>.|TRBJ2-7|.|TRBV21-1
TGTGCCAGCAGCAAAAGAAGAGGGGGTGGAACCTACGAGCAGTACTTC
CASSKRRGGGTYEQYF
>.|TRBJ2-1|TRBD2|TRBV9
TGTGCCAGCAGCGTTAGCGGGAGTAACTACAATGAGCAGTTCTTC
CASSVSGSNYNEQFF
>.|TRBJ2-6|.|TRBV27
TGTGCCAGCAGGGATCGGACAGTTGACCTCTCTGGGGCCAACGTCCTGACTTTC
CASRDRTVDLSGANVLTF
>.|TRBJ2-7|.|TRBV14
TGTGCCAGCAGCCAAGGGCGGGGCTACGAGCAGTACTTC
CASSQGRGYEQYF
>.|TRBJ2-7|.|TRBV28
TGTGCCAGCAGTTTAGGTACCGAGCAGTACTTC
CASSLGTEQYF
>.|TRBJ2-1|.|TRBV4-1
TGCGCCAGCAGCCCTAGCGACGACTCCTACAATGAGCAGTTCTTC
CASSPSDDSYNEQFF
>once|TRBJ1-1|TRBD1|TRBV6-5
TGTGCCAGCAGGACAGGGGAGCGCACTGAAGCTTTCTTT
CASRTGERTEAFF
>.|TRBJ1-1|.|TRBV2
TGTGCCAGGGACGCGGGGCGCCCCGGCACTGAAGCTTTCTTT
CARDAGRPGTEAFF
>.|TRBJ1-1|.|TRBV21-1
TGTGCCGGAGGACAGGGTATCAGGATGAACACTGAAGCTTTCTTT
CAGGQGIRMNTEAFF
>.|TRBJ2-4|TRBD2|TRBV9
TGTGCCAGCAGCCAAGAGGGTTGGGCTAGCGGGAACGAAAACATTCAGTACTTC
CASSQEGWASGNENIQYF
>.|TRBJ1-5|.|TRBV28
TGTGCCAGCACCCTGGCAGAGAGCAATCAGCCCCAGCATTTT
CASTLAESNQPQHF
>.|TRBJ2-1|.|TRBV7-8
TGTGCCAGCAGCTTTGAAGCCAGAGGCTACAATGAGCAGTTCTTC
CASSFEARGYNEQFF
>.|TRBJ2-7|TRBD2|TRBV5-8
TGTGCCAGCAGCGGGACCCTGAGAGAACTAGCGGGAGAGTCCTACGAGCAGTACTTC
CASSGTLRELAGESYEQYF
>.|TRBJ1-5|TRBD1|TRBV19
TGTGCCAGTAGTGTGGACAGGGGGGGGAATCAGCCCCAGCATTTT
CASSVDRGGNQPQHF